The 18 T cell receptor beta chains in this list originate from one sample, sequenced in a study of blood T cells in healthy people across ages. PCR was performed a second time for about 6 to 12 cycles using a sample-barcoded 5' primer and a J-beta primer mix. TCRdb passed the 5' RACE reads through MiXCR, listing each CDR3 protein once. The sample lists fewer than 900,000 distinct CDR3 sequences, about 40% seen once, with 20% to 25% in the top ten. Sequencing was performed on blood. The receptors were gathered from a woman aged 60 to 75 in good health.

This clonotype has just a few counts. This chain connects TRBV14 to TRBJ2-5, with D possibly matching TRBD2 (5 bases). This CDR3 contains 16 residues. V dropped 1 base and J dropped 3 bases, with 15 bases sitting between them. The germline CDR1 and CDR2 sequences are SGHDN and FVKESK. This CDR3 reads CASSQVGLSVEETQYF. The CDR3 nucleotides are TGTGCCAGCAGCCAAGTCGGACTCTCAGTTGAAGAGACCCAGTACTTC.

The V gene is TRBV7-9, the J gene TRBJ1-5; 7 bases fit TRBD1. The CDR3 totals 14 residues. Germline V gives CDR1 SEHNR, CDR2 FQNEAQ (reference sequence). V trimming: 5 bases; J trimming: 7 bases; junction bases outside the gene matches: 8. CDR3: CASSGTGAGQPQHF. The CDR3, as DNA: TGTGCCAGCAGCGGAACAGGGGCAGGGCAGCCCCAGCATTTT.

The chain carries TRBV6-1 and TRBJ1-2; D is unresolved. The germline V and J ends were trimmed by 2 bases and 5 bases, with 9 bases remaining between them. The CDR3 is 13 residues long. Germline V gene data show CDR1 as MNHNS and CDR2 as SASEGT. The DNA for the CDR3 is TGTGCCAGCAGTGAAACGGGTCATTATGGCTACACCTTC. This encodes CASSETGHYGYTF.

This clonotype was seen a few times. In nucleotides, the CDR3 is TGCAGTGCTGAAGGACTAGCGGAGGTGGGGCAGTTCTTC. Translated: CSAEGLAEVGQFF. The V and J genes are TRBV20-1 and TRBJ2-1, with TRBD2 matching over 10 bases. The CDR3 is made up of 13 amino acids. J gave up 12 bases and V 5 bases, and 10 bases lay outside the gene matches. The germline CDR1 and CDR2 sequences are DFQATT and SNEGSKA (reference sequence).

The chain links TRBV20-1 to TRBJ2-7, with D perhaps assigned TRBD1 or TRBD2 (5 bases each). There are 16 residues in the CDR3. Germline V gene sequence: CDR1 DFQATT, CDR2 SNEGSKA (reference sequence). V was shortened by 2 bases and J by 1 base, with 18 bases between the two germline ends. The CDR3 region is CSARRNGDAASYEQYF. CDR3 bases: TGCAGTGCTAGAAGGAATGGGGACGCCGCTTCCTACGAGCAGTACTTC.

This clonotype was picked up a small number of times. The rearrangement links TRBV5-1 to TRBJ2-3; unclear D gene. The CDR3 length is 13 residues. V lost 5 bases, J lost 2 bases, and 9 bases lay in between. Germline CDR1 SGHRS, CDR2 YFSETQ. CDR3 in amino acids: CASRLSVTDTQYF. CDR3 DNA: TGCGCCAGCAGGCTGAGCGTCACAGATACGCAGTATTTT.

This rearrangement joins TRBV4-2 to TRBJ1-2, with D unresolved. Germline loops: CDR1 LGHNA, CDR2 YNFKEQ. This CDR3 comprises 15 residues. The V end was cut by 1 base, the J end by 2 bases, with 11 bases between. The CDR3 bases are TGTGCCAGCAGCCAAGTCCTCAAAACCAACTATGGCTACACCTTC. Its protein product is CASSQVLKTNYGYTF.

This chain links TRBV6-2 or TRBV6-3 with TRBJ2-7; the D is unclear. The V gene's germline CDR1 is MNHEY and CDR2 SVGEGT. The V end was cut by 5 bases, the J end by 7 bases, with 9 bases between. This CDR3 has 11 residues. The CDR3 nucleotides read TGTGCCAGCAGTCCCCGGGCTGAGCAGTACTTC. Its translation is CASSPRAEQYF.

This clonotype was recorded a few times. The V gene is TRBV6-2 or TRBV6-3, the J gene TRBJ1-1; TRBD1 is a possible D gene (6 bases). Trimming took 6 bases from V and 3 from J, leaving 14 bases between them. The CDR3 sequence is 14 residues long. From germline, CDR1 is MNHEY and CDR2 SVGEGT. The CDR3, as DNA: TGTGCCAGCAGAAAACAGGGAACGGACACTGAAGCTTTCTTT. Translation: CASRKQGTDTEAFF.

The V call is TRBV7-2, the J call TRBJ1-2; D remains unclear. This CDR3 has 15 residues. With 5 bases removed from V and 4 bases from J, the gap between germline ends came to 17 bases. Germline lookup yields CDR1 SGHTA and CDR2 FQGNSA. The CDR3 coding sequence is TGTGCCAGCAGCACCCGGACGGTACTTCCCTATGGCTACACCTTC. As protein: CASSTRTVLPYGYTF.

The V gene is TRBV28, the J gene TRBJ1-5; the D is unclear. CDR1 is MDHEN, CDR2 SYDVKM, per germline. The CDR3 is 17 residues long. Trimming pared 0 bases from V and 1 base from J, leaving 13 bases between. The CDR3 region is CASSLWARRASNQPQHF. CDR3 DNA: TGTGCCAGCAGTTTATGGGCGCGGAGGGCGAGCAATCAGCCCCAGCATTTT. Based on the CDR3 plus reference TRBV28 and TRBJ1-5, the full variable domain is DVKVTQSSRYLVKRTGEKVFLECVQDMDHENMFWYRQDPGLGLRLIYFSYDVKMKEKGDIPEGYSVSREKKERFSLILESASTNQTSMYLCASSLWARRASNQPQHFGDGTRLSIL.

The chain combines TRBV29-1 with TRBJ2-2; D gene ambiguous. Trimming stripped 6 bases from V and 6 bases from J, with 11 bases between. Germline CDR1 is SQVTM and CDR2 is ANQGSEA. This CDR3 is built from 12 residues. The chain's CDR3 is CSVEYGAGELFF. CDR3 sequence (DNA): TGCAGCGTAGAATATGGGGCCGGGGAGCTGTTTTTT.

The chain recombines TRBV9 with TRBJ1-4; no definite D call. This CDR3 region has 15 residues. Germline lookup yields CDR1 SGDLS and CDR2 YYNGEE. V lost 6 bases, J lost 3 bases, and 15 bases lay in between. CDR3 DNA sequence: TGTGCCAGCACCCGCTTGGGAAGTGCTAATGAAAAACTGTTTTTT. Translation gives CASTRLGSANEKLFF. Full variable domain (remainder filled in from reference TRBV9 and TRBJ1-4): DSGVTQTPKHLITATGQRVTLRCSPRSGDLSVYWYQQSLDQGLQFLIQYYNGEERAKGNILERFSAQQFPDLHSELNLSSLELGDSALYFCASTRLGSANEKLFFGSGTQLSVL.

This clonotype was counted between two and nine times. This rearrangement joins TRBV12-3 or TRBV12-4 to TRBJ2-7; TRBD2 agrees at 14 bases. After removal of 6 bases from V and 2 bases from J, the junction contained 3 bases not matched to a gene. This CDR3 contains 15 residues. The CDR3, as DNA: TGTGCCAGCAGGGGGGGACTAGCGGGAGCCTACGAGCAGTACTTC. It yields the protein CASRGGLAGAYEQYF.

The chain uses TRBV10-3 and TRBJ2-7; 9 bases match TRBD1. J gave up 7 bases and V 6 bases, and 10 bases lay outside the gene matches. There are 14 residues in the CDR3. From germline, CDR1 is ENHRY and CDR2 SYGVKD. CDR3 region: CAIRQQGADNEQYF. In DNA form, the CDR3 reads TGTGCCATCAGACAACAGGGGGCCGACAATGAGCAGTACTTC.

Only a few counts were recorded for this clonotype. This chain uses TRBV27 with TRBJ2-4; 8 nucleotides align to TRBD2. Germline CDR1 MNHEY, CDR2 SMNVEV (reference sequence). With V trimmed by 7 bases and J by 7 bases, 15 bases remained unmatched. The CDR3 length is 16 residues. The CDR3 reads CASIMGTEGLGNIQYF. As DNA, the CDR3 is TGTGCCAGCATAATGGGGACTGAGGGACTAGGTAACATTCAGTACTTC.

The chain is built from TRBV28 and TRBJ1-4, with D unresolved. The germline CDR1 and CDR2 sequences are MDHEN and SYDVKM. The CDR3 is 11 amino acids. The V end lost 6 bases, the J end lost 13 bases, and 12 bases lay between the germline ends. CDR3: CASSPSLGLFF. In DNA form, the CDR3 reads TGTGCCAGCAGCCCCAGCCTCGGACTGTTTTTT.

This clonotype was recorded at least ten times. This chain links TRBV15 with TRBJ2-1, with D possibly matching TRBD2 (5 bases). The CDR3 totals 16 residues. Germline V lookup: CDR1 LNHNV, CDR2 YYDKDF (reference sequence). V was clipped by 3 bases and J by 0 bases, with 12 bases between them. The CDR3 reads CATSSPDLSSYNEQFF. The CDR3 nucleotides are TGTGCCACCAGCAGTCCGGACTTGAGCTCCTACAATGAGCAGTTCTTC.